This T cell receptor (beta chain) was sequenced in a study of coeliac disease. This clone was seen only a few times. What it binds is unknown. Study-level points and caveats: The authors judged this method unsuitable for unbiased gliadin-specific T cell detection. Lower clonality than controls marked TRB and TRG repertoires from active celiac intraepithelial and lamina propria samples.

The V gene end was trimmed by 0 bases and the J gene end by 5 bases; junction bases not matched to a gene: 8. The CDR3 sequence is 17 residues long. Germline CDR1 reads LGHNA; CDR2 reads YNFKEQ. One frozen approximately 500,000-cell aliquot per fraction was sequenced. Libraries were prepared by immunoSEQ multiplex PCR; TCRdb keeps only in-frame clonotypes and omits some of them. The repertoire holds about 4,200 clones, with more than 60% as singletons. The TCR originated in a woman younger than 30 with active celiac disease. The chain employs TRBV4-2 and TRBJ2-7, with TRBD2 matching over 12 bases. The sequenced material came from intraepithelial lymphocytes from the gut. The CDR3 region has the DNA TGTGCCAGCAGCCAAGAGAGAACTAGCGGGGGGTTGCACGAGCAGTACTTC. Translating it yields CASSQERTSGGLHEQYF.